This T cell receptor beta chain was sequenced in a study of identical twins. The V gene end was trimmed by 4 bases and the J gene end by 0 bases; junction bases not matched to a gene: 12. The CDR3 extends over 18 amino acids. The germline V gene encodes CDR1 SGHAT and CDR2 FQNNGV. TCRdb fed the 5' RACE reads into MiXCR, producing one record per CDR3 protein. This table has about 900,000 distinct CDR3 sequences, approximately 13% appearing once. The same specimen was also included in a second study, on yellow fever vaccine responses in identical twins.

Material: PBMCs. The TCR was taken from a woman aged 18-29 years in good health. V and J are TRBV11-2 and TRBJ2-4, with 7 nucleotides matching TRBD1. The CDR3 loop is CASSSTGLSPLAKNIQYF. The DNA of the CDR3 is TGTGCCAGCAGCTCGACAGGGCTTTCCCCGCTAGCCAAAAACATTCAGTACTTC.